These T cell receptor beta chains were read from a single sample in a study of cytotoxic CD8 clonotypes in ibrutinib-treated CLL. Only in-frame clones appear in the TCRdb table, and some are missing; sequencing was by immunoSEQ multiplex PCR. The data hold 300,000 to 400,000 clones, with over 55% observed a single time. The sample consisted of PBMCs, taken after 36 months of ibrutinib treatment. These receptors all stem from a human donor with chronic lymphocytic leukemia. CDR3s leave out the opening cysteine and the closing phenylalanine or tryptophan.

J gene: TRBJ2-3
V gene: TRBV19
CDR3 protein: ASSPQGSADTQY

J gene: TRBJ1-2
V gene: TRBV7-9
CDR3 protein: ASSYGKYGYT

J gene: TRBJ2-3
V gene: TRBV6-6
CDR3 protein: ASSFAPGTDTQY

J gene: TRBJ1-5
V gene: TRBV7-2
CDR3 protein: ASSRDSDQPQH

J gene: TRBJ1-4
V gene: TRBV4-1
CDR3 protein: ASSQTDRDNEKLF

J gene: TRBJ1-1
V gene: TRBV29-1
CDR3 protein: SVDVTAREAF

J gene: TRBJ2-3
V gene: TRBV7-2
CDR3 protein: ASSPAYSTDTQY

J gene: TRBJ2-7
V gene: TRBV19
CDR3 protein: ASSILGSGDEQY

J gene: TRBJ1-2
V gene: TRBV19
CDR3 protein: ACTERRGDYGYT

J gene: TRBJ1-6
V gene: TRBV5-4
CDR3 protein: ASSLRTGVNSPLH

J gene: TRBJ1-6
V gene: TRBV5-1
CDR3 protein: ASSSKGAGGSPLH

J gene: TRBJ2-7
V gene: TRBV7-9
CDR3 protein: ASSGTGGFYEQY

J gene: TRBJ1-2
V gene: TRBV6-5
CDR3 protein: ASSYAGFHGYT

J gene: TRBJ2-1
V gene: TRBV7-9
CDR3 protein: ASSADRGLRLAEFREQF

J gene: TRBJ2-7
V gene: TRBV7-2
CDR3 protein: ASSLVRGLSYEQY

J gene: TRBJ2-4
V gene: TRBV7-9
CDR3 protein: ASSPSGGLKNIQY

J gene: TRBJ1-5
V gene: TRBV6-6
CDR3 protein: ATFNGKGGINQPQH

J gene: TRBJ1-4
V gene: TRBV28
CDR3 protein: ASSPGQGNEKLF

J gene: TRBJ1-2
V gene: TRBV29-1
CDR3 protein: SVVTGGAGYGYT

J gene: TRBJ2-7
V gene: TRBV15
CDR3 protein: ATSRDSGQQY

J gene: TRBJ2-7
V gene: TRBV29-1
CDR3 protein: SVGKDRYEQY

J gene: TRBJ1-5
V gene: TRBV7-2
CDR3 protein: ASSLAHRIGQPQH

J gene: TRBJ2-5
V gene: TRBV9
CDR3 protein: ASSYRQAETQY

J gene: TRBJ1-1
V gene: TRBV15
CDR3 protein: ATSRDQRGPDTEAF

J gene: TRBJ2-7
V gene: TRBV4-1
CDR3 protein: ASSQVPSPYEQY

J gene: TRBJ2-7
V gene: TRBV15
CDR3 protein: ATSRGQGRNDEQY

J gene: TRBJ1-4
V gene: TRBV28
CDR3 protein: ASSSPYEGANEKLF

J gene: TRBJ2-7
V gene: TRBV28
CDR3 protein: ASSLSSYEQY

J gene: TRBJ2-3
V gene: TRBV2
CDR3 protein: ASSDRVFADTQY

J gene: TRBJ1-6
V gene: TRBV5-1
CDR3 protein: ASSFQGENSPLH

J gene: TRBJ2-3
V gene: TRBV5-6
CDR3 protein: ASSFGGRSGFTQY